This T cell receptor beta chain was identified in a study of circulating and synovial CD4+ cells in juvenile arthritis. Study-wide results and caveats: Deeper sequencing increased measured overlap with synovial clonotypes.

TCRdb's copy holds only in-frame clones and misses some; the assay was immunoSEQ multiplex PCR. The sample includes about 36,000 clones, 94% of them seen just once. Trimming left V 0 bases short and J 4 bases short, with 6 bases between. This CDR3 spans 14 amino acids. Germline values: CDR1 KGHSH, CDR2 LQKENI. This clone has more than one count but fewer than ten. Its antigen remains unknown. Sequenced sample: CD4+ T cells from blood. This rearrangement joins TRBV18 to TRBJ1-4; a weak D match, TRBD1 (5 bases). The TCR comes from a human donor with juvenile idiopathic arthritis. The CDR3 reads CASSPPRVNEKLFF. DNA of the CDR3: TGTGCCAGCTCACCACCCAGGGTTAATGAAAAACTGTTTTTT.